The T cell receptor beta chain under discussion was sequenced for a study of CXCR3-negative and CXCR3-positive naive CD8 T cells. Overall study results and limits: Between one naive subset and the other, surface CD5 was comparable, and TCR strength was inferred from TRB CDR3 properties.

cDNA libraries for TRB were generated by 5' RACE incorporating UMI labels. One entry per CDR3 protein, without DNA, is what TCRdb gives after re-calling the 5' RACE reads. Across 38,000 or so distinct CDR3 sequences, the top ten clones capture around 1.9% of the sample. Turning to this clonotype: What it binds is unknown.

The origin of this receptor is a human donor in good health. Some clones in this sample may be carry-over from other donors' samples. Sequencing input: naive CXCR3- CD8+ T cells from blood. Subset of the sample: CD45RO-CCR7+CD27+CD95- naive CD8+ T cells lacking CXCR3 (TNR3-).

The CDR3 sequence: CATPTTGSSYEQYF. V gene TRBV25-1 combines with J gene TRBJ2-7. CDR3 length: 14 amino acids. Per the germline V gene, CDR1 is MGHDK and CDR2 is SYGVNS.